This TCR beta chain was identified during a study of T cells after yellow fever vaccination (dated by TCRdb to between 2017 and 2020). At the level of the whole study: Libraries from fractions with low cell numbers were prepared with the SMART-Seq v4 Ultra Low Input RNA kit. To follow T-cell clones before and after primary and booster YFV17D yellow fever vaccination, bulk TCR alpha and beta repertoires were sequenced over time. The cohort comprised two healthy male donors, one aged 18 to 29 and one aged 30 to 39 years. Blood was collected at multiple timepoints before and after primary and secondary immunization, and bulk PBMC replicates and cell subsets were isolated.

This specimen's treatment or condition label, per the study, means: live attenuated yellow fever vaccine strain. A standard Ficoll-Paque protocol was used to isolate PBMCs from peripheral blood. Dynabeads CD4 and CD8 positive selection kits were used to isolate CD4 and CD8 T-cell fractions. TriZol was used to extract RNA from bulk PBMCs, CD4 and CD8 fractions, and dextramer-positive and dextramer-negative fractions. Results the study describes overall, beyond this receptor: After the booster, most of the clones that had expanded following primary vaccination were detected again (roughly 97% of CD4 and 80% to 90% of CD8), which suggests that memory was broadly maintained. The secondary T-cell response was weaker than the primary response but faster, peaking on day 5 instead of day 15. Because abundant contaminating clonotypes from the bulk population could be contained in FACS-sorted repertoires, computational filtering was required. Because the study included only a couple of donors, the extent to which the findings can be generalized is limited. A small fraction of clonotypes showed up in both the CD4 and CD8 compartments, probably as a result of convergent recombination.

TCR cDNA was synthesized by 5'RACE template switching, which introduced a universal primer site and unique molecular identifiers. Priming of cDNA synthesis was performed from both the TCR alpha and TCR beta constant segments. Library amplification involved two PCR steps, and the second step added sample barcodes and sequencing adapters. Libraries were sequenced on Illumina HiSeq 2500 (2x100 bp) or NovaSeq (2x150 bp). On the authors' methods: MIGEC was used to demultiplex reads and collapse the reads into UMI consensus sequences, and MiXCR was used for V(D)J alignment. Vaccine-responding clonotypes were defined with edgeR using replicate PBMC samples, requiring FDR below 0.01 and a log2 fold change above 5 up to day 15. Bulk clonotypes were assigned CD4 or CD8 identity according to which sequenced CD4 or CD8 repertoire held them at higher abundance. TCRdb took the public reads, trimmed them with fastp at Q25, ran MiXCR for clone calling and kept in-frame beta chains. Each record represents a unique CDR3 protein, reported with the most common genes and DNA among its rows. TCRdb, not the authors, supplied the V and J calls. For this sample the table gives 60,000 to 85,000 distinct CDR3 sequences, of which roughly 6.9% were detected only once. The top ten constitute roughly 35% of the sample.

This clonotype has a handful of counts. Which antigen it targets is not known. Base qualities were left out, and no much larger clone turns up one base away. Via the germline V gene (reference sequence), CDR1 is DFQATT and CDR2 SNEGSKA. Germline trimming: 1 base from V, 2 bases from J; junction bases outside gene matches: 9. Reading from cysteine to phenylalanine, the CDR3 counts 16 amino acids. The kept DNA is CDR3 alone, 48 bases in frame from the first base. The sequence derives from a man aged 18 to 30 who received the YFV17D yellow fever vaccine. Recombination joined TRBV20-1 with TRBJ2-3, with TRBD1 matching 7 junction bases. The specimen comprised CD8+ T cells sorted from PBMCs, sampled roughly 5 days after the first yellow fever vaccination. The sequenced DNA: TGCAGTGCTAGAGGAGGGACAGAGATGAACACAGATACGCAGTATTTT. It codes for CSARGGTEMNTDTQYF.